The TCR beta chain under discussion was sequenced for a study of T cell responses to AZD1222 COVID-19 vaccine. Turning to the study itself: Pooled in the analysis were second doses at about 4 or about 12 weeks.

The CDR3 contains 14 residues. From germline, CDR1 is SGHDT and CDR2 YYEEEE. The germline V and J ends were trimmed by 3 bases and 7 bases, with 16 bases remaining between them. Libraries were prepared by immunoSEQ multiplex PCR; TCRdb keeps only in-frame clonotypes and omits some of them. Seen here are some 130,000 clones, 89% observed once, and the top ten hold roughly 6.3%. This clonotype was sampled from an adult in good health. The chain joins TRBV5-6 to TRBJ1-2; D gene uncertain. The sequenced sample was peripheral blood, obtained on day 0 of AZD1222 vaccination. CDR3 amino acids: CASSYYTGGSGYTF. In nucleotides, the CDR3 is TGTGCCAGCAGCTACTACACGGGCGGGAGTGGCTACACCTTC.